These T cell receptor beta chains were read from a single sample in a study of graft-versus-host responses after intestinal transplantation. Profiling relied on immunoSEQ multiplex PCR, and the TCRdb table lists in-frame clones only, not all of them. The sample lists 5,700 or so clones, around 76% seen once, with around 7.3% in the top ten. The sequences come from ileum tissue, collected 220 to 240 days after intestinal transplant. All receptors come from a human patient who received an intestinal transplant, so some T cells may come from the graft donor. CDR3s include the opening cysteine and the closing phenylalanine or tryptophan. For some rows the clone size is stated as once, few or many, or as a class when expanded; others skip it.

cdr3_aa	v_call	j_call	clone_size
CASSPIGIMNTEAFF	TRBV28	TRBJ1-1	few
CASSESPGHNYEQYF	TRBV6-1	TRBJ2-7	NA
CASSPSGGPNNEQFF	TRBV6-1	TRBJ2-1	NA
CASSFLGGRNEQYF	TRBV5-8	TRBJ2-7	NA
CASSLQRRSTDTQYF	TRBV7-2	TRBJ2-3	NA
CASSPSGGPNNEQFF	TRBV6-6	TRBJ2-1	NA
CASSPSPTGLYEQYF	TRBV6-1	TRBJ2-7	NA
CASSLGRLQGASPLHF	TRBV11-2	TRBJ1-6	NA
CASSLQTGNAGYTF	TRBV7-9	TRBJ1-2	NA
CAISPRGKGPGEQFF	TRBV10-3	TRBJ2-1	NA
CASSSSSFYEQYF	TRBV28	TRBJ2-7	NA